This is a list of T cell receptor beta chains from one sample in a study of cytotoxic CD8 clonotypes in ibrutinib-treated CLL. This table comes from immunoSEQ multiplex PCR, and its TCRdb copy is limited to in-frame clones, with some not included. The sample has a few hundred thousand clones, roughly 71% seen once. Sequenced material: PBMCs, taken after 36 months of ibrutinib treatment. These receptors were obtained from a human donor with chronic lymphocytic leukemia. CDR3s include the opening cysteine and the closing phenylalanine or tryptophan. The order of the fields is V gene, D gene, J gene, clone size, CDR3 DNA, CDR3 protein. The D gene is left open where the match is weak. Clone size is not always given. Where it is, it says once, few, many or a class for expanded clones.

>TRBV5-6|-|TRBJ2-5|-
TGTGCCAGCAGCTTGGGGGGCGTGGGACAAGAGACCCAGTACTTC
CASSLGGVGQETQYF
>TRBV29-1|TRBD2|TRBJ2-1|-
TGCAGCGTTGAAGGGGAGGAAACTAGCGGGAGCGCTGAGCAGTTCTTC
CSVEGEETSGSAEQFF
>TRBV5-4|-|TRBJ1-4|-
TGTGCCAGCAGCCCCAGGGGCCCTAATGAAAAACTGTTTTTT
CASSPRGPNEKLFF
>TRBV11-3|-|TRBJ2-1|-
TGTGCCAGCAGCTTTGCAGGGAATGAGCAGTTCTTC
CASSFAGNEQFF
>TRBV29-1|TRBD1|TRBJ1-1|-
TGCAGCGTTAATACAGGGGGCACTGAAGCTTTCTTT
CSVNTGGTEAFF
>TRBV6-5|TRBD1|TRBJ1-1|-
TGTGCCAGCAGTTACGGTACAGGGGGCGGGTACACTGAAGCTTTCTTT
CASSYGTGGGYTEAFF
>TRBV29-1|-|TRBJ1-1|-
TGCAGCGTTGAGGGAGGGGCAGGGAACACTGAAGCTTTCTTT
CSVEGGAGNTEAFF
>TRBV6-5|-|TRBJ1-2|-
TGTGCCAGCGGCCCGGGAGGTCATGGCTACACCTTC
CASGPGGHGYTF
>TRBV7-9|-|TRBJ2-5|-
TGTGCCAGCAGCCCCAACCAAGAGACCCAGTACTTC
CASSPNQETQYF
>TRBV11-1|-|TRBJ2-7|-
TGTGCCAGCAGTTGGAGATCGGACCGGACGTCGACTAGGCAGTACTTC
CASSWRSDRTSTRQYF
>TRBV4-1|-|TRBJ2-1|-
TGCGCCAGCAGCCAGGGGGGCCCAAGCTCCTACAATGAGCAGTTCTTC
CASSQGGPSSYNEQFF
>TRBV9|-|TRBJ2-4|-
TGTGCCAGCAGCCCAAGAGGAGGGCAACTTACCTTAGCCAAAAACATTCAGTACTTC
CASSPRGGQLTLAKNIQYF
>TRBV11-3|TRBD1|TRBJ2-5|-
TGTGCCAGCAGCTTAATAGGACAGGGGGGGGAGACCCAGTACTTC
CASSLIGQGGETQYF
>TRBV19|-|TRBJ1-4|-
TGTGCCAGTAAGGCCCGTCCTTCTTACTCCATAAAGGAAGCAGGAGTTGAAAAACTGTTTTTT
CASKARPSYSIKEAGVEKLFF
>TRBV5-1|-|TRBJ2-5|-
TGCGCCTCCCGCCGCGCCCAAGAGACCCAGTACTTC
CASRRAQETQYF
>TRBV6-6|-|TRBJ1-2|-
TGTGCCAGCAGTTACCATGCGGAGGGGCAGTATGGCTACACCTTC
CASSYHAEGQYGYTF
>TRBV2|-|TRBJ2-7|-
TGTGCCAGCTGCCTCATTGACAAGAGCTCCTACGAGCAGTACTTC
CASCLIDKSSYEQYF
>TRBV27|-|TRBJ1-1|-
TGTGCCAGCATGGCCTCACGTAACACTGAAGCTTTCTTT
CASMASRNTEAFF
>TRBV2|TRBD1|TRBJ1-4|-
TGTGCCAGCAGTGTACTGGGACAGACTAATGAAAAACTGTTTTTT
CASSVLGQTNEKLFF
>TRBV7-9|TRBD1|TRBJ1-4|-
TGTGCCAGCAGCCGGGACAGTGCTAATGAAAAACTGTTTTTT
CASSRDSANEKLFF
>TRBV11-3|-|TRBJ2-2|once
TGTGCCAGCAGCTTGCAGGGATCCGGGGAGCTGTTTTTT
CASSLQGSGELFF
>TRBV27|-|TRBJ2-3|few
TGTGCCAGCAGCCTTTGGAGTAGCACAGATACGCAGTATTTT
CASSLWSSTDTQYF
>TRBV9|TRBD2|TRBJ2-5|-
TGTGCCAGCAGCGTAGGGCTAGCGGGGGGTGTAGAGACCCAGTACTTC
CASSVGLAGGVETQYF
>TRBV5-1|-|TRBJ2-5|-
TGCGCCAGCATAGGTCTGAACCAAGAGACCCAGTACTTC
CASIGLNQETQYF
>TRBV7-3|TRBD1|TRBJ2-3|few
TGTGCCAGCAGCCGGGACAGGGTGACAGATACGCAGTATTTT
CASSRDRVTDTQYF
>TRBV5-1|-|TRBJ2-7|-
TGCGCCAGCAGCTTGGTGGCCTCCTACGAGCAGTACTTC
CASSLVASYEQYF
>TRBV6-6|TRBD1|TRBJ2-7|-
TGTGCCAGCAACCCCGTGGGGGACAGGTCGTACGAGCAGTACTTC
CASNPVGDRSYEQYF
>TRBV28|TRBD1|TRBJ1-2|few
TGTGCCAGCAGTTCACCGGGACAGCACCAAGGCTACACCTTC
CASSSPGQHQGYTF
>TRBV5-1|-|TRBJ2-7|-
TGCGCCAGCAGCCCCCTAGCGAGGACGAGGGGGGAGCAGTACTTC
CASSPLARTRGEQYF
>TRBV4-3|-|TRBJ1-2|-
TGCGCCAGCAGCCAAGAAAGGTTCGGGGGAAACTATGGCTACACCTTC
CASSQERFGGNYGYTF
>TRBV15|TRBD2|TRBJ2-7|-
TGTGCCACCAGCCCCCGGGGGGGCTCGGGCGAGCAGTACTTC
CATSPRGGSGEQYF
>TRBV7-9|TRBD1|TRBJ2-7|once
TGTGCCAGCAGCTTGACCCTCCCAGGGGGCCACGAGCAGTACTTC
CASSLTLPGGHEQYF
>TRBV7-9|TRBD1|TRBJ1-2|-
TGTGCCAGCAGCTTCTCCGGGACAGGGATGCCTTATGGCTACACCTTC
CASSFSGTGMPYGYTF
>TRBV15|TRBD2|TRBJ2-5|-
TGTGCCACCAGCAGAGATAGCGGGTGGCTTGGGGAGACCCAGTACTTC
CATSRDSGWLGETQYF
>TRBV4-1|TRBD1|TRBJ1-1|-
TGCGCCAGCAGTCCAGGACAGGGTATCGTCGGCATGAACACTGAAGCTTTCTTT
CASSPGQGIVGMNTEAFF
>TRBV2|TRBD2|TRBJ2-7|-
TGTGCCAGCAGTCTTCTAGCGGGGGGGACCTACGAGCAGTACTTC
CASSLLAGGTYEQYF
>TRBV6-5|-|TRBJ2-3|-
TGTGCCAGCAGACCCGGGAGTAGCACAGATACGCAGTATTTT
CASRPGSSTDTQYF
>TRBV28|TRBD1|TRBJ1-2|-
TGTGCCAGCAGTTTACCGGGACAGGGGCTTCGGGGCGGCTACACCTTC
CASSLPGQGLRGGYTF
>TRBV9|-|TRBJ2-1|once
TGTGCCAGCAGCAACCCGGGCCTGCAGTTCTTC
CASSNPGLQFF
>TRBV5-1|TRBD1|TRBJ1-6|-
TGCGCCAGCAGCTTGAGCGGGACAGAAAAATCACCCCTCCACTTT
CASSLSGTEKSPLHF
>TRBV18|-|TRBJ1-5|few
TGTGCCAGCTCCCCGGGAACAGCCGGGAGTCAGCCCCAGCATTTT
CASSPGTAGSQPQHF
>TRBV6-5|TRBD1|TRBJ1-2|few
TGTGCCAGCAGTCCCGGGACAGGGACCTATGGCTACACCTTC
CASSPGTGTYGYTF
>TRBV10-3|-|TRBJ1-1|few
TGTGCCACCGGGGGGGGATCTGGTGCTTTCTTT
CATGGGSGAFF
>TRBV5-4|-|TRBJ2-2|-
TGTGCCAGCAGCTTGGAACTGTCGAACACCGGGGAGCTGTTTTTT
CASSLELSNTGELFF
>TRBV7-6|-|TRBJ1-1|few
TGTGCCAGCAGCAACCTCCCAGGACTCGGGACTGAAGCTTTCTTT
CASSNLPGLGTEAFF